This TCR beta chain is drawn from a study of blood T cell repertoires in COVID-19. Study context: PBMCs, B-cell-depleted T cells, or T cells were the source of the cDNA or gDNA that made up the material.

This table comes from immunoSEQ multiplex PCR, and its TCRdb copy is limited to in-frame clones, with some not included. Of some 140,000 clones in the sample, over 65% are singletons; the top ten hold around 1.5%. The CDR3 is 15 residues long. CDR1 and CDR2 (germline): KGHDR, SFDVKD. J lost 5 bases, V lost 1 base, and 5 bases had no gene match. V gene TRBV24-1 combines with J gene TRBJ2-7, with 9 nucleotides matching TRBD1. The source material was peripheral blood. The clonotype originates from an elderly man with acute or convalescent COVID-19. The CDR3 spells CATSDFSGQGHEQYV. The CDR3 nucleotides are TGTGCCACCAGTGATTTTTCGGGACAGGGCCACGAGCAGTACGTC.